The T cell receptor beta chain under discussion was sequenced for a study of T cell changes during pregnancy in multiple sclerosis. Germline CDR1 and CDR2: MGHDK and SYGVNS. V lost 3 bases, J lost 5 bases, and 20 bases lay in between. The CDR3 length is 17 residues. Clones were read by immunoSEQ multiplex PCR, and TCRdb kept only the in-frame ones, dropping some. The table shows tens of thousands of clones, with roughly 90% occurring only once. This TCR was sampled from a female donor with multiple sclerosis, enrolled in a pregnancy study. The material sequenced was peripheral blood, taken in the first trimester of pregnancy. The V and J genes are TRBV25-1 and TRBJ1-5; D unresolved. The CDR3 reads CASSESGRSGSDQPQHF. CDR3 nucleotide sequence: TGTGCCAGCAGTGAGTCGGGTCGGTCGGGGTCGGATCAGCCCCAGCATTTT.